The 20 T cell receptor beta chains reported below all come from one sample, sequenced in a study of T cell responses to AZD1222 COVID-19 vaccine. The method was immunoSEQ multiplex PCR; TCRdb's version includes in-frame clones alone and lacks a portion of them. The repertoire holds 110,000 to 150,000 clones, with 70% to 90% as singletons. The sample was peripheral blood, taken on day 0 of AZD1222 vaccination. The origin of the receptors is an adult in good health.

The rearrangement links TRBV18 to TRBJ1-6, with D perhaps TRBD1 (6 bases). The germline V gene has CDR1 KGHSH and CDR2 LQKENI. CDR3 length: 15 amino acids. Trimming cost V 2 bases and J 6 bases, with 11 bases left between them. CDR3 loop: CASSPGGASNSPLHF. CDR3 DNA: TGTGCCAGCTCACCAGGGGGGGCTTCTAATTCACCCCTCCACTTT.

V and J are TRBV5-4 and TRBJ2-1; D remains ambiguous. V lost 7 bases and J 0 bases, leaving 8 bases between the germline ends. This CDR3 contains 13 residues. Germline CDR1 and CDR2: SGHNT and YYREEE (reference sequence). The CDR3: CASAPGSYNEQFF. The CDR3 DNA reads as TGTGCCAGCGCCCCGGGCTCCTACAATGAGCAGTTCTTC.

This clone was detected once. The CDR3 loop reads CASSFAVPLAGAYEQYF. For the CDR3, the DNA is TGTGCCAGCAGCTTCGCAGTTCCGCTAGCGGGAGCGTACGAGCAGTACTTC. V and J are TRBV7-9 and TRBJ2-7; 10 bases are a match to TRBD2. Germline loops: CDR1 SEHNR, CDR2 FQNEAQ (reference sequence). The CDR3 is 17 residues long. Trimming at V came to 3 bases and at J to 4 bases, leaving 12 bases not matched to a gene.

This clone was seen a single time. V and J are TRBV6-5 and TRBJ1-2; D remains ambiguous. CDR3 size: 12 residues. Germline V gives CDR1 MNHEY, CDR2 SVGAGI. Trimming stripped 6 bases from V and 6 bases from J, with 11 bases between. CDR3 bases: TGTGCCAGCAGGCACCCCCAGCATGGCTACACCTTC. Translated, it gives CASRHPQHGYTF.

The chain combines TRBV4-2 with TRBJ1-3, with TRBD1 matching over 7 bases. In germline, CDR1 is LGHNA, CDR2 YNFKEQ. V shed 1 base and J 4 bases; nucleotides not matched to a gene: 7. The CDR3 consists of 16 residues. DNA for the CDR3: TGTGCCAGCAGCCAAGCTGGGACAGCGATCGGAAACACCATATATTTT. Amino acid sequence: CASSQAGTAIGNTIYF.

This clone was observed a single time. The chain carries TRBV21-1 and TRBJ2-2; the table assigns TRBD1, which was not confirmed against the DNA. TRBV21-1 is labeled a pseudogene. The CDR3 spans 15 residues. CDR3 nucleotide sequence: TGTGCCAGCAAGGGGGTGTGGGGGAACACCGGGGAGCTGTTTTTT. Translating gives CASKGVWGNTGELFF.

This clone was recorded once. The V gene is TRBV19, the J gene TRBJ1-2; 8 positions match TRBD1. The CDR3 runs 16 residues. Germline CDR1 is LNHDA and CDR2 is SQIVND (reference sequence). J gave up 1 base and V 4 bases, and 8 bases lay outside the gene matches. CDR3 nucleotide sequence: TGTGCCAGTAGTACCATTCTCAGGGGGCTTAACTATGGCTACACCTTC. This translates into CASSTILRGLNYGYTF.

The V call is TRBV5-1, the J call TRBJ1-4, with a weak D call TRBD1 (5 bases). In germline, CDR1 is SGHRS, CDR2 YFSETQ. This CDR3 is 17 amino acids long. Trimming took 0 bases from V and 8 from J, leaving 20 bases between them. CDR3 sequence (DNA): TGCGCCAGCAGCTTGGAGGGCCCCCCAATTCAGGGCGAAAAACTGTTTTTT. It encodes CASSLEGPPIQGEKLFF.

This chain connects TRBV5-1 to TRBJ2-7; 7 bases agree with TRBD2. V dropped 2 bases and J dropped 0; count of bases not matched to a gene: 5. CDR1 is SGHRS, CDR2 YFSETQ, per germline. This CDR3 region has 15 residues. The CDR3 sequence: CASSFPGGSSYEQYF. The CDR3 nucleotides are TGCGCCAGCAGCTTCCCGGGAGGTTCCTCCTACGAGCAGTACTTC.

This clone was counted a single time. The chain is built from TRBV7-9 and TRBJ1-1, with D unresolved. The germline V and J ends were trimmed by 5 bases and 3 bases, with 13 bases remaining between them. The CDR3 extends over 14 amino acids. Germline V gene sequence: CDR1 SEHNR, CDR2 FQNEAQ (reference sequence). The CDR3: CASSPPGPYTEAFF. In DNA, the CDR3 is TGTGCCAGCAGCCCGCCCGGGCCATACACTGAAGCTTTCTTT.

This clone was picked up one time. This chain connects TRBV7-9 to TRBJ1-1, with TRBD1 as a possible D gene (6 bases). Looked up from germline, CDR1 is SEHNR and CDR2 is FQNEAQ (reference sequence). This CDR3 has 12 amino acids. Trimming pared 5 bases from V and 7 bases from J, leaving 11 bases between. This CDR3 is CASSLYRDEAFF. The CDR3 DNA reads TGTGCCAGCAGCCTCTACAGGGATGAAGCTTTCTTT.

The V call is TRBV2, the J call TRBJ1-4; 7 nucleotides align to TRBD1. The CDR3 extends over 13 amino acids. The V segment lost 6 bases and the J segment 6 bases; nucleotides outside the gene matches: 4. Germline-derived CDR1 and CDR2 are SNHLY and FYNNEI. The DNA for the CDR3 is TGTGCCAGCAGGACAGGGTGGGATGAAAAACTGTTTTTT. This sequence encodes CASRTGWDEKLFF.

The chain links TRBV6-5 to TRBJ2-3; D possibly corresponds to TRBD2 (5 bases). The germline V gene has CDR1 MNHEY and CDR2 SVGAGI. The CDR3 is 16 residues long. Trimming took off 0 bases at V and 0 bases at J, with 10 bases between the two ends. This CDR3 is CASSYSAGASTDTQYF. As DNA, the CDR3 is TGTGCCAGCAGTTACTCCGCGGGTGCCAGCACAGATACGCAGTATTTT.

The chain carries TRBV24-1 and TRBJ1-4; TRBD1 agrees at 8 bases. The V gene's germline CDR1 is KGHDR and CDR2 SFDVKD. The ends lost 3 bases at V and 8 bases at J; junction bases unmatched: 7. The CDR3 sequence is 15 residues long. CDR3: CATSDPGTGFEKLFF. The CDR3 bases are TGTGCCACCAGTGATCCCGGGACAGGTTTCGAAAAACTGTTTTTT.

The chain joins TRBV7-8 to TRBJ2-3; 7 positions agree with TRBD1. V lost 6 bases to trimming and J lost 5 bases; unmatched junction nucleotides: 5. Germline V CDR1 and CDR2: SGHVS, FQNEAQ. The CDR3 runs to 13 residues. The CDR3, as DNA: TGTGCCAGCAGAACACAGGGGAAAGATACGCAGTATTTT. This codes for CASRTQGKDTQYF.

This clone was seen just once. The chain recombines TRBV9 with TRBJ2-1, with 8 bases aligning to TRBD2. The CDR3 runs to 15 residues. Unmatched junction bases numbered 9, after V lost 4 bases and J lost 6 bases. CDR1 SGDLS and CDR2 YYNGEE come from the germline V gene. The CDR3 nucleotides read TGTGCCAGCAGCCCCACGGGGGGGCCAAGCAATGAGCAGTTCTTC. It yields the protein CASSPTGGPSNEQFF. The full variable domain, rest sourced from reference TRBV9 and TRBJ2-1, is DSGVTQTPKHLITATGQRVTLRCSPRSGDLSVYWYQQSLDQGLQFLIQYYNGEERAKGNILERFSAQQFPDLHSELNLSSLELGDSALYFCASSPTGGPSNEQFFGPGTRLTVL.

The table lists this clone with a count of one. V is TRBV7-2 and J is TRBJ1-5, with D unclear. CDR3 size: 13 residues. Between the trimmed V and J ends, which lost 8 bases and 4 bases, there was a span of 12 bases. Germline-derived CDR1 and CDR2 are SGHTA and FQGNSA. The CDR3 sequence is CASSPSKNQPQHF. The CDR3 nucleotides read TGTGCCAGCTCCCCTAGTAAAAATCAGCCCCAGCATTTT. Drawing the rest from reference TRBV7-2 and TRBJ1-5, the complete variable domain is GAGVSQSPSNKVTEKGKDVELRCDPISGHTALYWYRQSLGQGLEFLIYFQGNSAPDKSGLPSDRFSAERTGGSVSTLTIQRTQQEDSAVYLCASSPSKNQPQHFGDGTRLSIL.

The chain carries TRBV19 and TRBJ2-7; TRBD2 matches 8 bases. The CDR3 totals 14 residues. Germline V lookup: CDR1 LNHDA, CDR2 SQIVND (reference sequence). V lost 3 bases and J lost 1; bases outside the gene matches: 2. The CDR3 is CASSMREVSYEQYF. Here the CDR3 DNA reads TGTGCCAGTAGTATGCGGGAGGTATCCTACGAGCAGTACTTC.

CDR3 bases: TGTGCCAGTAGTATAGACCCAGGGACAGGGGTTTTTGGCTACACCTTC. Its protein is CASSIDPGTGVFGYTF. The chain uses TRBV19 and TRBJ1-2, with 10 bases that match TRBD1. CDR3 length: 16 residues. Germline trimming cut 0 bases from V and 7 bases from J; bases unmatched to any gene: 8. The V gene's germline CDR1 is LNHDA and CDR2 SQIVND (reference sequence).

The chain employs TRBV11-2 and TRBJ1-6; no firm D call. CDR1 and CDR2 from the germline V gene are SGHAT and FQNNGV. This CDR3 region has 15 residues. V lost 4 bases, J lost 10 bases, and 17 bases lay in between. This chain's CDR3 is CASSSQLGSGSPLHF. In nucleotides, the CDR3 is TGTGCCAGCAGCTCCCAGTTGGGTAGTGGATCACCCCTCCACTTT.